The rows below give T cell receptor beta chains drawn from one sample of a study of blood T cell repertoires in COVID-19. The protocol was immunoSEQ multiplex PCR, while the TCRdb copy is restricted to in-frame clones and leaves out a portion. The sample has roughly 45,000 clones; less than 85% are singletons. Material: peripheral blood. Receptor source: a man aged 50-60 years with active COVID-19. The CDR3 runs from the conserved cysteine through the conserved F or W. The D gene is left open where the match is weak. Clone size is given for some rows only: seen once, a few or many times, or a class if the clone is expanded.

size | J | D | V | CDR3 | DNA
. | TRBJ1-4 | . | TRBV5-4 | CASSLDSEKLFF | TGTGCCAGCAGCTTGGACAGCGAAAAACTGTTTTTT
. | TRBJ2-2 | . | TRBV12-5 | CASGLVRVAPSTGELFF | TGTGCTAGTGGTTTGGTACGGGTAGCCCCGAGCACCGGGGAGCTGTTTTTT
. | TRBJ2-1 | . | TRBV6-6 | CASSLEVPSYNEQFF | TGTGCCAGCAGTTTAGAAGTTCCCTCCTACAATGAGCAGTTCTTC
. | TRBJ2-3 | TRBD2 | TRBV9 | CASSPSGGYTDTQYF | TGTGCCAGCAGCCCAAGCGGGGGGTACACAGATACGCAGTATTTT
. | TRBJ2-2 | TRBD1 | TRBV12-5 | CASGARTGVIGELFF | TGTGCTAGTGGGGCCAGGACAGGGGTGATCGGGGAGCTGTTTTTT
. | TRBJ2-7 | TRBD1 | TRBV20-1 | CSASLAGGGYEQYF | TGCAGTGCTAGTTTGGCAGGGGGCGGCTACGAGCAGTACTTC
once | TRBJ1-6 | . | TRBV2 | CASSDQQGYSPLHF | TGTGCCAGCAGTGATCAACAGGGTTATTCACCCCTCCACTTT
. | TRBJ1-1 | . | TRBV5-4 | CASSLAGTLNTEAFF | TGTGCCAGCAGCTTGGCTGGGACACTGAACACTGAAGCTTTCTTT
. | TRBJ1-6 | TRBD1 | TRBV18 | CASSRGQGRSADNSPLHF | TGTGCCAGCTCACGGGGACAGGGAAGGTCGGCGGATAATTCACCCCTCCACTTT
. | TRBJ2-4 | . | TRBV11-2 | CASSYDIRDIQYF | TGTGCCAGCAGCTACGACATTCGTGACATTCAGTACTTC
. | TRBJ1-6 | TRBD1 | TRBV6-1 | CASSEHRGNSPLHF | TGTGCCAGCAGTGAACACAGGGGTAACTCACCCCTCCACTTT
. | TRBJ2-7 | . | TRBV6-1 | CASSDTTWGRGTSYEQYF | TGTGCCAGCAGTGATACAACCTGGGGCAGGGGCACATCCTACGAGCAGTACTTC
. | TRBJ2-3 | TRBD2 | TRBV5-4 | CASSLGGLAGGTDTQYF | TGTGCCAGCAGCTTGGGGGGACTAGCGGGAGGCACAGATACGCAGTATTTT
medium-sized | TRBJ1-3 | . | TRBV19 | CASSYSSGNTIYF | TGTGCCAGTAGTTATAGCTCTGGAAACACCATATATTTT
few | TRBJ2-7 | . | TRBV5-1 | CASSSAYEQYF | TGCGCCAGCAGTTCGGCCTACGAGCAGTACTTC
. | TRBJ2-2 | . | TRBV10-3 | CAISEGHTNTGELFF | TGTGCCATCAGTGAGGGACATACGAACACCGGGGAGCTGTTTTTT
. | TRBJ1-6 | . | TRBV6-2/TRBV6-3 | CASSIGARWGPLHF | TGTGCCAGCAGCATAGGGGCCCGATGGGGACCCCTCCACTTT
. | TRBJ2-4 | TRBD1 | TRBV19 | CASRGQGAYIQYF | TGTGCCAGTAGGGGACAGGGGGCTTACATTCAGTACTTC
. | TRBJ2-7 | . | TRBV6-5 | CASSSEARALGHEQYF | TGTGCCAGCAGTTCCGAGGCTCGAGCCTTAGGCCACGAGCAGTACTTC
. | TRBJ2-1 | TRBD2 | TRBV12-5 | CASGLAVTSGAFSYNEQFF | TGTGCTAGTGGTTTGGCTGTGACTAGCGGGGCTTTTTCCTACAATGAGCAGTTCTTC
few | TRBJ2-1 | . | TRBV28 | CASSFQRDTYNEQFF | TGTGCCAGCAGTTTTCAACGGGACACTTACAATGAGCAGTTCTTC
. | TRBJ1-3 | TRBD1 | TRBV9 | CASSGSGTGRSGNTIYF | TGTGCCAGCAGCGGATCCGGGACAGGGCGCTCTGGAAACACCATATATTTT
few | TRBJ1-3 | . | TRBV9 | CASSVQGSGNTIYF | TGTGCCAGCAGCGTCCAGGGGTCTGGAAACACCATATATTTT
. | TRBJ2-7 | TRBD2 | TRBV3-1/TRBV3-2 | CASSQGVRLAGVEQYF | TGTGCCAGCAGCCAAGGCGTTCGACTAGCGGGGGTCGAGCAGTACTTC
. | TRBJ2-3 | . | TRBV25-1 | CASRGSDTQYF | TGTGCCAGCCGGGGATCAGATACGCAGTATTTT
. | TRBJ2-3 | TRBD2 | TRBV6-2/TRBV6-3 | CASRPSGGGDTQYF | TGTGCCAGCAGGCCTAGCGGGGGTGGAGATACGCAGTATTTT
. | TRBJ1-1 | TRBD1 | TRBV27 | CASSLITGAPDTEAFF | TGTGCCAGCAGTTTAATAACAGGGGCTCCGGACACTGAAGCTTTCTTT
. | TRBJ2-5 | . | TRBV5-6 | CASSLASLQETQYF | TGTGCCAGCAGCTTGGCGTCACTACAAGAGACCCAGTACTTC
. | TRBJ1-2 | TRBD1 | TRBV5-4 | CASSEDRVSNYGYTF | TGTGCCAGCAGCGAGGACAGGGTTTCTAACTATGGCTACACCTTC
. | TRBJ2-1 | . | TRBV2 | CASMGPRGGEQFF | TGTGCCAGCATGGGACCCAGGGGCGGTGAGCAGTTCTTC
. | TRBJ2-5 | TRBD1 | TRBV6-5 | CATTDRGLGETQYF | TGTGCCACCACGGACAGGGGTTTAGGGGAGACCCAGTACTTC
. | TRBJ1-5 | . | TRBV3-1/TRBV3-2 | CASSQAPGNQPQHF | TGTGCCAGCAGCCAAGCGCCAGGCAATCAGCCCCAGCATTTT
. | TRBJ1-1 | . | TRBV4-3 | CASSQDRRVEAFF | TGCGCCAGCAGCCAAGATCGTCGGGTGGAAGCTTTCTTT
. | TRBJ1-5 | TRBD1 | TRBV7-8 | CASSRTGFNQPQHF | TGTGCCAGCAGCCGGACAGGCTTTAATCAGCCCCAGCATTTT
. | TRBJ2-1 | . | TRBV10-3 | CAGGSYNEQFF | TGTGCTGGGGGGTCCTACAATGAGCAGTTCTTC
. | TRBJ2-1 | TRBD2 | TRBV14 | CASSRRWAGGSEQFF | TGTGCCAGCAGCCGCAGGTGGGCGGGGGGTAGCGAGCAGTTCTTC
. | TRBJ1-2 | . | TRBV7-9 | CASSSGDTPNYGYTF | TGTGCCAGCAGCTCCGGGGACACCCCTAACTATGGCTACACCTTC
once | TRBJ2-3 | TRBD2 | TRBV5-1 | CASSLGRLALTDTQYF | TGCGCCAGCAGCTTGGGTCGACTAGCGTTGACAGATACGCAGTATTTT
. | TRBJ2-1 | TRBD1 | TRBV7-6 | CASSSTGFEQFF | TGTGCCAGCAGCTCGACAGGGTTTGAGCAGTTCTTC
. | TRBJ2-6 | . | TRBV5-5 | CASSLWTLPRRVSGANVLTF | TGTGCCAGCAGCCTTTGGACACTCCCTAGGAGGGTCTCTGGGGCCAACGTCCTGACTTTC